The 27 T cell receptor beta chains reported below all come from one sample, sequenced in a study of cytomegalovirus exposure and HLA in healthy donors. Primers for the PCR totalled 60 Vbeta and 13 Jbeta. Assay used: immunoSEQ multiplex PCR; TCRdb lists only in-frame clones, some missing. The table includes hundreds of thousands of clones, 70% to 80% detected once. What was sequenced was PBMCs. The receptor set was obtained from a male donor in good health and CMV-seronegative.

Concerning this clone itself: Its ends do not fully match the called genes, so a read error is possible. This sequence joins TRBV7-9 and TRBJ2-5; TRBD2 aligns across 9 bases. The germline V gene has CDR1 SEHNR and CDR2 FQNEAQ (reference sequence). The CDR3 runs to 16 residues. CDR3 coding DNA: TGTTCCAGCAGTTCCCCAAAGCGGGAGGAACAAGAGACCCAGTACTTC. Translated, it gives CSSSSPKREEQETQYF. The whole variable domain, remainder taken from reference TRBV7-9 and TRBJ2-5, is DTGVSQNPRHKITKRGQNVTFRCDPISEHNRLYWYRQTLGQGPEFLTYFQNEAQLEKSRLLSDRFSAERPKGSFSTLEIQRTEQGDSAMYLCSSSSPKREEQETQYFGPGTRLLVL.

This chain uses TRBV7-6 with TRBJ1-4; weak D call: TRBD1 (5 bases). CDR3 length: 15 amino acids. The germline V gene encodes CDR1 SGHVS and CDR2 FNYEAQ. Trimming removed 5 bases at V and 7 bases at J, with 17 bases between. CDR3 sequence: CASSQNRGEGEKLFF. The CDR3 nucleotides are TGTGCCAGCAGCCAAAATCGAGGGGAGGGTGAAAAACTGTTTTTT.

J is TRBJ2-7 and V is TRBV5-7, with TRBD1 matching over 7 bases. TRBV5-7 carries the ORF label, with uncertain function. This CDR3 spans 17 amino acids. J lost 0 bases, V lost 3 bases, and 12 bases had no gene match. The CDR3 reads CASSSVPGTEPSYEQYF. The CDR3 DNA is TGTGCCAGCAGCTCCGTTCCTGGGACAGAACCCTCCTACGAGCAGTACTTC.

The CDR3: CASSIGSVVGTEAFF. DNA for the CDR3: TGTGCCAGTAGTATCGGGTCCGTGGTCGGCACTGAAGCTTTCTTT. The V and J genes are TRBV19 and TRBJ1-1; unclear D gene. The CDR3 is 15 amino acids. The germline gives CDR1 LNHDA, CDR2 SQIVND (reference sequence). The ends were cut back, 3 bases at V and 4 bases at J, with 15 bases in the middle.

This clone was seen just once. CDR3 sequence: CASRRTGSSSGANVLTF. CDR3 sequence (DNA): TGTGCCAGCAGGCGGACAGGGTCGAGCTCTGGGGCCAACGTCCTGACTTTC. The chain has TRBV7-9 and TRBJ2-6; 8 bases line up with TRBD1. The germline V gene encodes CDR1 SEHNR and CDR2 FQNEAQ (reference sequence). CDR3 length equals 17 residues. V was pared by 6 bases and J by 0 bases, with 7 bases of the junction left unmatched. Complete variable domain (other parts from reference TRBV7-9 and TRBJ2-6): DTGVSQNPRHKITKRGQNVTFRCDPISEHNRLYWYRQTLGQGPEFLTYFQNEAQLEKSRLLSDRFSAERPKGSFSTLEIQRTEQGDSAMYLCASRRTGSSSGANVLTFGAGSRLTVL.

The chain is built from TRBV7-8 and TRBJ2-1; 11 positions agree with TRBD2. The J segment lost 4 bases and the V segment lost 5 bases, leaving 16 bases of the junction unmatched. This CDR3 spans 19 amino acids. The germline V gene has CDR1 SGHVS and CDR2 FQNEAQ. The CDR3 is CASSPRLSSGRDLYNEQFF. In DNA form, the CDR3 reads TGTGCCAGCAGCCCCCGTTTGAGTAGCGGGAGGGACCTATACAATGAGCAGTTCTTC.

V usage is TRBV5-1 and J usage is TRBJ2-7; 11 nucleotides align to TRBD2. This CDR3 has 15 residues. V lost 5 bases to trimming and J lost 2 bases; unmatched junction nucleotides: 6. Germline assignment: CDR1 SGHRS and CDR2 YFSETQ. CDR3 nucleotide sequence: TGCGCCAGCAGACCGGGACTAGCGGTGACCTACGAGCAGTACTTC. It yields the protein CASRPGLAVTYEQYF.

This clone was counted a single time. The chain links TRBV2 to TRBJ2-7, with a tentative D call TRBD1 (5 bases). V dropped 2 bases and J dropped 2 bases, with 10 bases sitting between them. The CDR3 loop spans 14 amino acids. Looked up from germline, CDR1 is SNHLY and CDR2 is FYNNEI. The CDR3 coding sequence is TGTGCCAGCAGTGAAAGGCAGGGAACCTACGAGCAGTACTTC. This gives the protein CASSERQGTYEQYF.

The CDR3 is CASSTQDREYEQYF. DNA for the CDR3: TGTGCCAGCAGTACACAGGACAGGGAGTACGAGCAGTACTTC. The chain couples TRBV25-1 to TRBJ2-7; 8 nucleotides agree with TRBD1. The germline CDR1 and CDR2 sequences are MGHDK and SYGVNS. Trimming removed 5 bases from V and 4 bases from J; junction bases left unmatched: 7. This CDR3 contains 14 residues.

This chain connects TRBV7-9 to TRBJ2-5, with 8 bases aligning to TRBD1. Germline CDR1 and CDR2: SEHNR and FQNEAQ (reference sequence). Trimming took 5 bases from V and 5 from J; bases not matched to a gene: 10. The CDR3 covers 15 residues. CDR3 nucleotides: TGTGCCAGCAGCCCCCGGGACAGGTGGGGGGAGACCCAGTACTTC. The encoded protein is CASSPRDRWGETQYF.

This clone was picked up one time. The chain is built from TRBV23-1 and TRBJ2-2; D is possibly TRBD2 (5 bases). Being an ORF, TRBV23-1 has a function that is uncertain. The CDR3 covers 19 residues. Deletions cut 2 bases from V and 3 bases from J, with 22 bases between. The CDR3, as DNA: TGCGCCAGCAGTCAACAGAGGGCCACGGGGAAGGGAGACACCGGGGAGCTGTTTTTT. Translated, it gives CASSQQRATGKGDTGELFF.

CDR3 in amino acids: CASSEALSSYNEQFF. For the CDR3, the DNA is TGTGCCAGCAGTGAAGCGCTTTCCAGCTACAATGAGCAGTTCTTC. This chain links TRBV2 with TRBJ2-1; the D is unclear. Between the trimmed V and J ends, which lost 0 bases and 3 bases, there was a span of 9 bases. Per the germline V gene, CDR1 is SNHLY and CDR2 is FYNNEI. The CDR3 consists of 15 residues.

The CDR3, as DNA: TGTGCCAGCAACAACAGGGGGCAGGAGACCCAGTACTTC. It yields the protein CASNNRGQETQYF. The rearrangement uses TRBV2 and TRBJ2-5, with TRBD1 matching over 9 bases. The CDR3 is 13 amino acids. The V segment lost 7 bases and the J segment 5 bases; nucleotides outside the gene matches: 5. Germline-derived CDR1 and CDR2 are SNHLY and FYNNEI. The variable domain in full, with the rest retrieved from reference TRBV2 and TRBJ2-5, is EPEVTQTPSHQVTQMGQEVILRCVPISNHLYFYWYRQILGQKVEFLVSFYNNEISEKSEIFDDQFSVERPDGSNFTLKIRSTKLEDSAMYFCASNNRGQETQYFGPGTRLLVL.

The rearrangement uses TRBV7-2 and TRBJ2-3, with D perhaps TRBD1 (6 bases). Germline V lookup: CDR1 SGHTA, CDR2 FQGNSA. The CDR3 extends over 17 amino acids. V gave up 3 bases and J gave up 4 bases, with 20 bases separating them. CDR3 DNA: TGTGCCAGCAGCTTGCAGGGGTTACACAGTTTTCCAGATACGCAGTATTTT. This sequence encodes CASSLQGLHSFPDTQYF.

V gene TRBV5-1 combines with J gene TRBJ2-3; a possible D gene is TRBD2 (6 bases). CDR3 length equals 14 residues. Trimming pared 4 bases from V and 3 bases from J, leaving 12 bases between. CDR1 and CDR2 from the germline V gene are SGHRS and YFSETQ. The CDR3 DNA reads TGCGCCAGCAGCCCCGGGAGTACGACAGATACGCAGTATTTT. As protein: CASSPGSTTDTQYF.

The chain recombines TRBV4-1 with TRBJ1-5; no firm D call. Germline V lookup: CDR1 MGHRA, CDR2 YSYEKL. This CDR3 spans 16 amino acids. V was clipped by 1 base and J by 6 bases, with 16 bases between them. The CDR3 region has the DNA TGCGCCAGCAGCCAAGCGGCGGGCACGATGGCTCAGCCCCAGCATTTT. It specifies CASSQAAGTMAQPQHF.

The chain recombines TRBV4-1 with TRBJ2-5; 13 bases are shared with TRBD2. The CDR3 is 16 residues long. Losses at the gene ends were 4 bases for V and 5 bases for J; bases not matched to a gene: 7. Germline V lookup: CDR1 MGHRA, CDR2 YSYEKL. CDR3 sequence (DNA): TGCGCCAGCAGCCTGGGGACTAGCGGGATGGTGGAGACCCAGTACTTC. Amino acids: CASSLGTSGMVETQYF.

CDR3 loop: CASSLDREGQPQHF. As DNA, the CDR3 is TGTGCCAGCAGCCTAGACAGGGAAGGTCAGCCCCAGCATTTT. This chain joins TRBV7-6 and TRBJ1-5; 7 bases fit TRBD1. The CDR3 totals 14 residues. The ends lost 5 bases at V and 6 bases at J; junction bases unmatched: 7. The germline gives CDR1 SGHVS, CDR2 FNYEAQ.

This clone was found once. The chain is built from TRBV27 and TRBJ1-5, with no clear D. The germline gives CDR1 MNHEY, CDR2 SMNVEV (reference sequence). The CDR3 runs to 14 residues. V shed 0 bases and J shed 5 bases, with 8 bases lying between them. In DNA, the CDR3 is TGTGCCAGCAGTTTATCTGGGCTTTATCAGCCCCAGCATTTT. It translates to CASSLSGLYQPQHF.

V usage is TRBV25-1 and J usage is TRBJ1-2, with TRBD1 identical over 7 bases. V dropped 0 bases and J dropped 8; count of bases not matched to a gene: 9. The CDR3 extends over 15 amino acids. The germline V gene has CDR1 MGHDK and CDR2 SYGVNS. CDR3: CASSEYKGATGGYTF. CDR3 DNA: TGTGCCAGCAGTGAATATAAGGGGGCGACGGGAGGCTACACCTTC.

The chain recombines TRBV9 with TRBJ2-5; D unresolved. The germline V gene has CDR1 SGDLS and CDR2 YYNGEE. This CDR3 region has 12 residues. V was clipped by 3 bases and J by 1 base, with 4 bases between them. The CDR3 region has the DNA TGTGCCAGCAGCGCTACCCAAGAGACCCAGTACTTC. It codes for CASSATQETQYF.

V usage is TRBV18 and J usage is TRBJ2-2; 9 nucleotides agree with TRBD1. From germline, CDR1 is KGHSH and CDR2 LQKENI. The CDR3 spans 15 residues. V trimming: 6 bases; J trimming: 1 base; junction bases outside the gene matches: 3. This chain's CDR3 is CASSRTGENTGELFF. CDR3 nucleotides: TGTGCCAGCTCCCGGACAGGGGAGAACACCGGGGAGCTGTTTTTT.

The CDR3 spells CASSIQGTLNTEAFF. CDR3 DNA sequence: TGTGCCAGCAGTATTCAGGGAACTTTGAACACTGAAGCTTTCTTT. V gene TRBV6-5 combines with J gene TRBJ1-1; D possibly corresponds to TRBD1 (5 bases). Trimming removed 5 bases at V and 0 bases at J, with 13 bases between. Germline V gene sequence: CDR1 MNHEY, CDR2 SVGAGI. The CDR3 spans 15 residues.

V gene TRBV5-4 combines with J gene TRBJ2-7; tentatively, D is TRBD2 (5 bases). The V gene lost 4 bases and the J gene lost 2 bases, with 16 bases spanning the gap. This CDR3 region has 15 residues. The V gene's germline CDR1 is SGHNT and CDR2 YYREEE (reference sequence). The CDR3 loop reads CASSPEGRPPYEQYF. The CDR3 DNA is TGTGCCAGCAGCCCAGAAGGGAGACCCCCCTACGAGCAGTACTTC.

This clone appeared once. The J gene is TRBJ1-5, the V gene TRBV2; the D is unclear. The CDR3 spans 13 residues. Germline CDR1 and CDR2: SNHLY and FYNNEI. Trimming cost V 3 bases and J 4 bases, with 7 bases left between them. The CDR3 DNA reads as TGTGCCAGCAGTGATAGGGAGAATCAGCCCCAGCATTTT. Encoded protein: CASSDRENQPQHF.

This clone appeared a few times. This chain joins TRBV7-9 and TRBJ1-4; a possible D gene is TRBD1 (6 bases). The germline gives CDR1 SEHNR, CDR2 FQNEAQ (reference sequence). The CDR3 has 15 residues. V lost 5 bases and J 3 bases, leaving 13 bases between the germline ends. The CDR3 DNA is TGTGCCAGCAGCGAATTCAGGGGCCCTAATGAAAAACTGTTTTTT. Translated: CASSEFRGPNEKLFF.

The CDR3 spells CASSRGFARGNGYTF. The CDR3 DNA follows: TGCGCCAGCAGTCGTGGGTTTGCCAGAGGGAATGGCTACACCTTC. This chain uses TRBV23-1 with TRBJ1-2; D is undetermined. TRBV23-1 is an open reading frame, and its role is uncertain. V was clipped by 4 bases and J by 6 bases, with 18 bases between them. CDR3 length: 15 amino acids.